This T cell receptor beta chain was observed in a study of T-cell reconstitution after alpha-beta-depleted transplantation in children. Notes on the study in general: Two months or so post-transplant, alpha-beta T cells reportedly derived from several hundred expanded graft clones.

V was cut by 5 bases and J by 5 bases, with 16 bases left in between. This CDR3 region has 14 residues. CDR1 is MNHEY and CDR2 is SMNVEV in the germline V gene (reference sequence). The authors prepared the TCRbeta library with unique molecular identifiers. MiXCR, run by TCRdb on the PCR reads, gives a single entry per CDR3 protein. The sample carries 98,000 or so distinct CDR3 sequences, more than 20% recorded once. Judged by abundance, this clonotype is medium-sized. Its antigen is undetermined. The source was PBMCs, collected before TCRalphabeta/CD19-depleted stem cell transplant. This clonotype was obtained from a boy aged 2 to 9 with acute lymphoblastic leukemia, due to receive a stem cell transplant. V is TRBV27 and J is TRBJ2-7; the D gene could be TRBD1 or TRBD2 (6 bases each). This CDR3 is CASSTGTGANEQYF. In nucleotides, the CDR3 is TGTGCCAGCAGTACCGGGACGGGGGCAAACGAGCAGTACTTC.